These 12 T cell receptor beta chains share one sample of origin, sequenced in a study of CD8+ T cells in alopecia areata. Following extraction, RNA underwent reverse transcription to cDNA, which served as the sequencing template. Clones were sequenced by immunoSEQ multiplex PCR, and TCRdb holds only the in-frame ones, with some missing. Found here are under 250,000 clones, around 62% of them singletons; the top ten hold over 0.4%. The specimen was CD4+ T cells sorted from blood, collected at week 0. The receptors were gathered from a human donor with alopecia areata.

V is TRBV7-9 and J is TRBJ2-2; TRBD1 aligns across 7 bases. The CDR3 loop spans 14 amino acids. CDR1 is SEHNR and CDR2 is FQNEAQ in the germline V gene (reference sequence). J gave up 5 bases and V 10 bases, and 10 bases lay outside the gene matches. The CDR3: CATRTGAATGELFF. Here the CDR3 DNA reads TGTGCCACTCGAACAGGGGCGGCTACCGGGGAGCTGTTTTTT.

The chain is built from TRBV5-1 and TRBJ2-1; D gene ambiguous. V was cut by 0 bases and J by 4 bases, with 8 bases left in between. The CDR3 has 14 amino acids. Germline values: CDR1 SGHRS, CDR2 YFSETQ. CDR3 coding DNA: TGCGCCAGCAGCTTGGTTTCGCGATACAATGAGCAGTTCTTC. Translated, it gives CASSLVSRYNEQFF. Full variable domain (remainder filled in from reference TRBV5-1 and TRBJ2-1): KAGVTQTPRYLIKTRGQQVTLSCSPISGHRSVSWYQQTPGQGLQFLFEYFSETQRNKGNFPGRFSGRQFSNSRSEMNVSTLELGDSALYLCASSLVSRYNEQFFGPGTRLTVL.

The CDR3 DNA reads as TGCGCCAGCAGTCACTCAACCGAAGCTTTCTTT. Its translation: CASSHSTEAFF. This chain joins TRBV10-2 and TRBJ1-1; D not certain. This CDR3 has 11 residues. Germline loops: CDR1 WSHSY, CDR2 SAAADI. Trimming removed 5 bases from V and 8 bases from J, with 9 bases in between.

The V gene is TRBV19, the J gene TRBJ1-2, with TRBD1 matching over 9 bases. J gave up 7 bases and V 6 bases, and 9 bases lay outside the gene matches. Germline V gene lookup returns CDR1 LNHDA and CDR2 SQIVND (reference sequence). CDR3 length equals 14 residues. The CDR3 here is CASRLTGGRSGYTF. The DNA for the CDR3 is TGTGCCAGTAGGCTAACAGGGGGCCGAAGTGGCTACACCTTC. The full variable domain, completed using reference TRBV19 and TRBJ1-2, is DGGITQSPKYLFRKEGQNVTLSCEQNLNHDAMYWYRQDPGQGLRLIYYSQIVNDFQKGDIAEGYSVSREKKESFPLTVTSAQKNPTAFYLCASRLTGGRSGYTFGSGTRLTVV.

Only a few counts were recorded for this clone. The chain carries TRBV5-1 and TRBJ2-7, with 10 bases identical to TRBD1. Trimming cost V 0 bases and J 1 base; bases outside gene matches: 4. This CDR3 comprises 16 residues. CDR1 is SGHRS, CDR2 YFSETQ, per germline. CDR3 nucleotide sequence: TGCGCCAGCAGCTTGGCCAGGGACAGGGGTTCCTACGAGCAGTACTTC. This sequence encodes CASSLARDRGSYEQYF.

This clone was picked up a small number of times. This chain joins TRBV5-6 and TRBJ2-2; unclear D gene. V was cut by 4 bases and J by 4 bases, with 8 bases left in between. Per germline, CDR1 SGHDT and CDR2 YYEEEE. The CDR3 runs 13 residues. The CDR3 DNA is TGTGCCAGCAGCGCGGTCCTCACCGGGGAGCTGTTTTTT. Its translation: CASSAVLTGELFF. The full variable domain, with the rest looked up from reference TRBV5-6 and TRBJ2-2, is DAGVTQSPTHLIKTRGQQVTLRCSPKSGHDTVSWYQQALGQGPQFIFQYYEEEERQRGNFPDRFSGHQFPNYSSELNVNALLLGDSALYLCASSAVLTGELFFGEGSRLTVL.

The J gene is TRBJ2-7, the V gene TRBV18; possibly TRBD1 for D (5 bases). CDR3 length: 12 residues. V lost 2 bases and J lost 5, with 7 bases in between. CDR1 and CDR2 (germline): KGHSH, LQKENI. This CDR3 reads CASSPGADEQYF. The CDR3, as DNA: TGTGCCAGCTCACCAGGGGCAGACGAGCAGTACTTC. The full variable domain, completed using reference TRBV18 and TRBJ2-7, is NAGVMQNPRHLVRRRGQEARLRCSPMKGHSHVYWYRQLPEEGLKFMVYLQKENIIDESGMPKERFSAEFPKEGPSILRIQQVVRGDSAAYFCASSPGADEQYFGPGTRLTVT.

The gene calls are TRBV18 and TRBJ1-1, with D tentatively TRBD1 (6 bases). CDR1 and CDR2 from the germline V gene are KGHSH and LQKENI. The CDR3 is made up of 16 amino acids. V was clipped by 1 base and J by 5 bases, with 17 bases between them. CDR3 sequence reads: CASSPLAPGAGTEAFF. The CDR3, as DNA: TGTGCCAGCTCACCACTAGCGCCAGGGGCAGGAACTGAAGCTTTCTTT.

This sequence joins TRBV5-1 and TRBJ2-7; D could derive from TRBD1 or TRBD2 (6 bases each). The CDR3 covers 13 residues. Looked up from germline, CDR1 is SGHRS and CDR2 is YFSETQ. The V end lost 2 bases, the J end lost 6 bases, and 12 bases lay between the germline ends. The CDR3 here is CASSFPGAREQYF. As DNA, the CDR3 is TGCGCCAGCAGCTTTCCGGGGGCTCGCGAGCAGTACTTC.

The chain combines TRBV25-1 with TRBJ1-5; D perhaps matches TRBD1 (5 bases). CDR3 length: 12 amino acids. Trimming took off 10 bases at V and 9 bases at J, with 16 bases between the two ends. CDR1 and CDR2 from the germline V gene are MGHDK and SYGVNS. The CDR3 loop is CAIRQFYRPQHF. The CDR3 DNA sequence: TGTGCCATCAGACAGTTCTATCGGCCCCAGCATTTT.

V is TRBV9 and J is TRBJ1-1; 7 bases are shared with TRBD1. This CDR3 has 13 residues. Germline V CDR1 and CDR2: SGDLS, YYNGEE. After removal of 3 bases from V and 10 bases from J, the junction contained 9 bases not matched to a gene. The CDR3 DNA reads as TGTGCCAGCAGCGCAGAACACAGGGGTACAGCTTTCTTT. Amino acid sequence: CASSAEHRGTAFF.

The rearrangement uses TRBV7-3 and TRBJ2-1; TRBD2 agrees at 9 bases. CDR1 is SGHTA and CDR2 is FQGTGA in the germline V gene. With V trimmed by 5 bases and J by 7 bases, 18 bases remained unmatched. The CDR3 length is 18 residues. CDR3 amino acids: CASSPIPGGASGINEQFF. CDR3 coding DNA: TGTGCCAGCAGCCCCATCCCGGGGGGTGCTAGCGGGATAAATGAGCAGTTCTTC.